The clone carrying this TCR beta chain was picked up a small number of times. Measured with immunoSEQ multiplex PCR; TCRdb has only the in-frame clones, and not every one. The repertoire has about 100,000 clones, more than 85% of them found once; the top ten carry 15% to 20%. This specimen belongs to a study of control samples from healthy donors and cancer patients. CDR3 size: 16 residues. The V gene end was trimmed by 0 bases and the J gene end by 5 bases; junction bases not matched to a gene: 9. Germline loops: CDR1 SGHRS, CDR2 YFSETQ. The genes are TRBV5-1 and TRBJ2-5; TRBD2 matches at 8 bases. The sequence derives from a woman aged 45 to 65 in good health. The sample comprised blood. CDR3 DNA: TGCGCCAGCAGCTTGGGATCCGGCCAGCGGGGGGAGACCCAGTACTTC. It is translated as CASSLGSGQRGETQYF.